This paragraph covers one TCR beta chain sequence. Its antigen is not identified. This sample is drawn from a study of naive CD8 T cells in extremely preterm neonates. Findings and caveats of the study: Relative to older groups, preterm infants had shorter, less trimmed CDR3s with fewer N additions.

V shed 0 bases and J 0 bases; nucleotides not matched to a gene: 8. The CDR3 length is 17 residues. Germline-derived CDR1 and CDR2 are ENHRY and SYGVKD. Profiled with immunoSEQ multiplex PCR; TCRdb holds only in-frame clones, not every one. The table includes roughly 5,000 clones, less than 99% detected once. Sequenced material: naive CD8+ T cells from blood. V gene TRBV10-3 combines with J gene TRBJ2-7; 7 bases are shared with TRBD2. The TCR originated in a human donor in good health. The CDR3 coding sequence is TGTGCCATCAGTGAGTCCCCCCCTCGGGAGGACTCCTACGAGCAGTACTTC. Amino acids: CAISESPPREDSYEQYF.